Following are 24 T cell receptor beta chains from one sample sequenced in a study of a mutant IDH1 vaccine in newly diagnosed glioma. Using immunoSEQ multiplex PCR, the repertoire was profiled, and TCRdb retains in-frame clones only, with some absent. The sample shows almost 30,000 clones, approximately 90% of them seen only once. These receptors' antigens are unknown. This sample's time point: week 5, during vaccination. Each dose delivered 300 ug of mutant IDH1 20-mer peptide subcutaneously with imiquimod. Source: peripheral blood mononuclear cells (PBMCs), taken from a glioma patient whose treatment included an IDH1 peptide vaccine. The receptors derive from a woman in her 40s with glioma. Some clones in this sample may be carry-over from other donors' samples.

This clone was observed a single time. This sequence joins TRBV6-5 and TRBJ2-5; D ambiguous. This CDR3 region has 14 residues. V dropped 0 bases and J dropped 5 bases, with 10 bases sitting between them. The V gene's germline CDR1 is MNHEY and CDR2 SVGAGI. The CDR3 here is CASSYSNPRETQYF. CDR3 nucleotides: TGTGCCAGCAGTTACTCGAACCCCAGGGAGACCCAGTACTTC.

A single count supports this clone. The chain joins TRBV5-4 to TRBJ2-2; D unresolved. V dropped 4 bases and J dropped 6 bases, with 13 bases sitting between them. The CDR3 extends over 14 amino acids. CDR1 and CDR2 (germline): SGHNT, YYREEE (reference sequence). CDR3 coding DNA: TGTGCCAGCAGCCTTCGGGCCGCGCCCGGGGAGCTGTTTTTT. Translated, it gives CASSLRAAPGELFF. The full variable domain, rest sourced from reference TRBV5-4 and TRBJ2-2, is ETGVTQSPTHLIKTRGQQVTLRCSSQSGHNTVSWYQQALGQGPQFIFQYYREEENGRGNFPPRFSGLQFPNYSSELNVNALELDDSALYLCASSLRAAPGELFFGEGSRLTVL.

The genes are TRBV9 and TRBJ1-5, with D unclear. In germline, CDR1 is SGDLS, CDR2 YYNGEE. CDR3 size: 13 residues. The V end lost 0 bases, the J end lost 5 bases, and 6 bases lay between the germline ends. CDR3 DNA sequence: TGTGCCAGCAGCGTAGGGTCCGATCAGCCCCAGCATTTT. It codes for CASSVGSDQPQHF.

The V call is TRBV11-2, the J call TRBJ2-7; D is unclear. Germline V lookup: CDR1 SGHAT, CDR2 FQNNGV. V gave up 5 bases and J gave up 3 bases, with 8 bases separating them. The CDR3 runs 12 residues. The CDR3 nucleotides read TGTGCCAGCAGCCCGGGCCACTACGAGCAGTACTTC. Encoded protein: CASSPGHYEQYF.

V usage is TRBV19 and J usage is TRBJ1-5; D not resolved. V gave up 1 base and J gave up 12 bases, with 19 bases separating them. Germline loops: CDR1 LNHDA, CDR2 SQIVND (reference sequence). There are 15 residues in the CDR3. The CDR3 DNA reads TGTGCCAGTAGTATAGTCCTGGGTGGGCAGGTCTACCAGCATTTT. This translates into CASSIVLGGQVYQHF.

V and J are TRBV29-1 and TRBJ1-5; TRBD1 is a possible D gene (6 bases). The CDR3 totals 14 residues. Trimming left V 6 bases short and J 8 bases short, with 20 bases between. Germline CDR1 and CDR2: SQVTM and ANQGSEA. The CDR3: CSVAEGGVSEPQHF. The CDR3 bases are TGCAGCGTCGCCGAAGGGGGGGTTTCGGAGCCCCAGCATTTT.

The chain couples TRBV7-6 to TRBJ2-3, with 10 bases identical to TRBD2. After removal of 2 bases from V and 3 bases from J, the junction contained 11 bases not matched to a gene. Germline V lookup: CDR1 SGHVS, CDR2 FNYEAQ. The CDR3 is 18 residues long. The CDR3 spells CASSLNPLAGVGTDTQYF. The CDR3 nucleotides read TGTGCCAGCAGCTTAAACCCCCTAGCGGGAGTAGGGACAGATACGCAGTATTTT.

Only one count was recorded for this clone. The chain recombines TRBV9 with TRBJ1-1, with a weak D call TRBD1 (5 bases). The V and J ends lost 0 bases and 2 bases respectively, with 11 bases between them. The CDR3 extends over 15 amino acids. Germline V gene lookup returns CDR1 SGDLS and CDR2 YYNGEE. The DNA for the CDR3 is TGTGCCAGCAGCGTAGATGGGCAGGGTAACACTGAAGCTTTCTTT. It is translated as CASSVDGQGNTEAFF.

The chain is built from TRBV4-3 and TRBJ2-2; perhaps TRBD1 as D (5 bases). Germline CDR1 is LGHNA and CDR2 is YSLEER. The CDR3 extends over 13 amino acids. V lost 4 bases and J lost 5, with 8 bases in between. CDR3 protein: CASSLRVTGELFF. Here the CDR3 DNA reads TGCGCCAGCAGCCTCAGGGTGACCGGGGAGCTGTTTTTT.

The rearrangement joins TRBV7-9 to TRBJ2-5; 7 bases agree with TRBD2. V was pared by 8 bases and J by 5 bases, with 14 bases of the junction left unmatched. The CDR3 length is 15 residues. CDR1 SEHNR and CDR2 FQNEAQ come from the germline V gene (reference sequence). CDR3 coding DNA: TGTGCCAGCCCCCCGTCCCTAGCGGCGCGGGAGACCCAGTACTTC. Protein sequence: CASPPSLAARETQYF.

This chain connects TRBV7-3 to TRBJ2-3; a weak D match, TRBD1 (5 bases). Germline V gene sequence: CDR1 SGHTA, CDR2 FQGTGA. This CDR3 spans 16 amino acids. V was clipped by 1 base and J by 5 bases, with 16 bases between them. The CDR3 coding sequence is TGTGCCAGCAGCTTAATGGGCAGGGCAGCCATAGATACGCAGTATTTT. This gives the protein CASSLMGRAAIDTQYF.

This chain joins TRBV6-5 and TRBJ1-2, with D possibly being TRBD1 (6 bases). The CDR3 has 12 residues. The V and J ends lost 6 bases and 6 bases respectively, with 11 bases between them. CDR1 is MNHEY, CDR2 SVGAGI, per germline. CDR3 in amino acids: CASSLDRNGYTF. The CDR3 nucleotides read TGTGCCAGCAGCTTGGACAGAAATGGCTACACCTTC.

The V and J genes are TRBV15 and TRBJ2-7; D gene ambiguous. The length of the CDR3 is 12 residues. CDR1 and CDR2 from the germline V gene are LNHNV and YYDKDF (reference sequence). Trimming cost V 1 base and J 5 bases, with 6 bases left between them. CDR3 nucleotides: TGTGCCACCAGCAGAGTAGGCCACGAGCAGTACTTC. The encoded protein is CATSRVGHEQYF. Together with reference TRBV15 and TRBJ2-7, the CDR3 gives the full variable domain: DAMVIQNPRYQVTQFGKPVTLSCSQTLNHNVMYWYQQKSSQAPKLLFHYYDKDFNNEADTPDNFQSRRPNTSFCFLDIRSPGLGDTAMYLCATSRVGHEQYFGPGTRLTVT.

The chain joins TRBV4-1 to TRBJ2-7, with D possibly being TRBD1 (6 bases). Germline V gene sequence: CDR1 MGHRA, CDR2 YSYEKL. The length of the CDR3 is 16 residues. The V and J ends lost 1 base and 7 bases respectively, with 20 bases between them. CDR3 sequence: CASSQARSAAGEEQYF. In nucleotides, the CDR3 is TGCGCCAGCAGCCAAGCTCGATCGGCGGCAGGGGAAGAGCAGTACTTC.

This chain links TRBV4-1 with TRBJ2-2, with 8 bases fitting TRBD2. V trimming: 3 bases; J trimming: 4 bases; junction bases outside the gene matches: 16. Looked up from germline, CDR1 is MGHRA and CDR2 is YSYEKL. The CDR3 consists of 19 residues. Here the CDR3 reads CASSHIRTGGPGSTGELFF. The CDR3 nucleotides read TGCGCCAGCAGCCATATACGAACGGGGGGGCCGGGTTCCACCGGGGAGCTGTTTTTT.

The chain joins TRBV6-1 to TRBJ1-5, with D uncertain. CDR1 MNHNS and CDR2 SASEGT come from the germline V gene. Trimming took off 8 bases at V and 3 bases at J, with 14 bases between the two ends. CDR3 length: 14 amino acids. The CDR3 DNA reads as TGTGCCAGCGGATTCTTCGGCTACAATCAGCCCCAGCATTTT. Residues: CASGFFGYNQPQHF.

The chain joins TRBV5-6 to TRBJ1-1; D call uncertain. The CDR3 has 12 amino acids. Trimming took off 0 bases at V and 5 bases at J, with 5 bases between the two ends. Germline V gene sequence: CDR1 SGHDT, CDR2 YYEEEE. CDR3 protein: CASSLGLTEAFF. The DNA for the CDR3 is TGTGCCAGCAGCTTGGGACTGACTGAAGCTTTCTTT.

The chain combines TRBV19 with TRBJ2-3; 11 bases are shared with TRBD2. CDR1 and CDR2 (germline): LNHDA, SQIVND (reference sequence). This CDR3 has 16 amino acids. Trimming removed 5 bases from V and 2 bases from J; junction bases left unmatched: 6. The CDR3 is CASSGRLAGFTDTQYF. In DNA form, the CDR3 reads TGTGCCAGTAGTGGGAGACTAGCGGGATTCACAGATACGCAGTATTTT.

This clone has just one count. This chain connects TRBV18 to TRBJ1-1; D not resolved. V was clipped by 6 bases and J by 3 bases, with 11 bases between them. Germline CDR1 reads KGHSH; CDR2 reads LQKENI. The CDR3 is 13 amino acids. The CDR3 DNA sequence: TGTGCCAGCTCCCCCGGGCCGGACACTGAAGCTTTCTTT. Protein sequence: CASSPGPDTEAFF.

The V gene is TRBV2, the J gene TRBJ1-1; D may be TRBD1 (6 bases). CDR3 length: 13 amino acids. V lost 8 bases and J 6 bases, leaving 16 bases between the germline ends. From germline, CDR1 is SNHLY and CDR2 FYNNEI. In DNA form, the CDR3 reads TGTGCCAGCTCCCGGGACATGGGCTCTGAAGCTTTCTTT. The encoded protein is CASSRDMGSEAFF.

This clone is a singleton in its sample. V usage is TRBV19 and J usage is TRBJ1-5; D uncertain. Germline V CDR1 and CDR2: LNHDA, SQIVND (reference sequence). The CDR3 loop spans 14 amino acids. V dropped 3 bases and J dropped 7 bases, with 13 bases sitting between them. The CDR3 nucleotides are TGTGCCAGTAGTATTCGGGGTGGCGGACAGCCCCAGCATTTT. Its translation is CASSIRGGGQPQHF.

This chain joins TRBV28 and TRBJ2-4; no clear D gene. Germline V lookup: CDR1 MDHEN, CDR2 SYDVKM. Between the trimmed V and J ends, which lost 7 bases and 1 base, there was a span of 14 bases. The CDR3 is made up of 15 amino acids. Here the CDR3 DNA reads TGTGCCAGCACCCGGGCCGGCAGTGCCAAAAACATTCAGTACTTC. The encoded protein is CASTRAGSAKNIQYF.

The J gene is TRBJ2-7, the V gene TRBV7-8; D perhaps matches TRBD2 (6 bases). The CDR3 runs to 14 residues. The V gene's germline CDR1 is SGHVS and CDR2 FQNEAQ. V gave up 4 bases and J gave up 2 bases, with 12 bases separating them. CDR3 protein: CASSSGTAAYEQYF. DNA of the CDR3: TGTGCCAGCAGCTCTGGGACTGCCGCCTACGAGCAGTACTTC. Looking up the rest from reference TRBV7-8 and TRBJ2-7 gives the full variable domain: GAGVSQSPRYKVAKRGQDVALRCDPISGHVSLFWYQQALGQGPEFLTYFQNEAQLDKSGLPSDRFFAERPEGSVSTLKIQRTQQEDSAVYLCASSSGTAAYEQYFGPGTRLTVT.

The chain combines TRBV19 with TRBJ2-7, with TRBD2 as a possible D gene (5 bases). Germline CDR1 LNHDA, CDR2 SQIVND (reference sequence). V was trimmed by 4 bases and J by 5 bases, leaving 21 bases between them. The CDR3 spans 16 residues. DNA of the CDR3: TGTGCCAGTAGTACCCCCCTCGGGGAGAAAGGGAACGAGCAGTACTTC. It yields the protein CASSTPLGEKGNEQYF.